Below, 2 T cell receptor beta chains from the same sample are listed, as sequenced in a study of blood T cell repertoires in COVID-19. Sequencing was performed with immunoSEQ multiplex PCR; in TCRdb, only in-frame clones are kept and a portion is missing. The sample holds 200,000 to 250,000 clones, approximately 87% seen once. Material for sequencing was PBMCs or T cells enriched from blood (not recorded which). These receptors came from a woman aged 45-59 years in a cohort exposed to, infected with or recovered from COVID-19 (not recorded which).

This clone has a handful of counts. The rearrangement links TRBV9 to TRBJ1-2, with a possible D match to TRBD1 (5 bases). The CDR3 length is 15 residues. Trimming removed 4 bases from V and 6 bases from J, with 19 bases in between. The germline CDR1 and CDR2 sequences are SGDLS and YYNGEE. CDR3 DNA sequence: TGTGCCAGCAGCCCTCGTAGCAGGGATGATGATGGCTACACCTTC. Translated, it gives CASSPRSRDDDGYTF.

The table lists this clone with a few counts. The chain recombines TRBV5-4 with TRBJ1-1, with a weak D call TRBD1 (5 bases). Germline V gene sequence: CDR1 SGHNT, CDR2 YYREEE (reference sequence). V dropped 4 bases and J dropped 1 base, with 8 bases sitting between them. The CDR3 loop spans 13 amino acids. CDR3 protein: CASSQTANTEAFF. The CDR3 DNA follows: TGTGCCAGCAGCCAGACAGCGAACACTGAAGCTTTCTTT.